Below are 26 T cell receptor beta chains sequenced from a single sample in a study of blood T cell repertoires in COVID-19. Method: immunoSEQ multiplex PCR; TCRdb's copy keeps in-frame clones and lacks some. The sample carries fewer than 120,000 clones, roughly 85% recorded once. The sequenced sample consisted of peripheral blood. These TCRs come from a human donor in a cohort sampled during active COVID-19.

The CDR3 DNA sequence: TGTGCCAGCAGCCTTGGGACAGGGGCTTTTAACGAAAAACTGTTTTTT. It encodes CASSLGTGAFNEKLFF. The V gene is TRBV7-2, the J gene TRBJ1-4; 10 bases agree with TRBD1. CDR3 length: 16 residues. The junction had 11 bases not matched to a gene; V was cut back by 5 bases and J by 8 bases. CDR1 is SGHTA, CDR2 FQGNSA, per germline.

The chain joins TRBV7-9 to TRBJ2-5; D is undetermined. V lost 4 bases, J lost 5 bases, and 8 bases lay in between. This CDR3 has 12 amino acids. The germline gives CDR1 SEHNR, CDR2 FQNEAQ (reference sequence). CDR3 sequence: CASSSSAETQYF. The CDR3 nucleotides read TGTGCCAGCAGCTCATCCGCGGAGACCCAGTACTTC.

The chain employs TRBV5-4 and TRBJ1-1; 9 nucleotides line up with TRBD1. Germline-derived CDR1 and CDR2 are SGHNT and YYREEE (reference sequence). After removal of 4 bases from V and 0 bases from J, the junction contained 10 bases not matched to a gene. There are 17 residues in the CDR3. This chain's CDR3 is CASSRGQGRAMNTEAFF. The CDR3 DNA is TGTGCCAGCAGCCGGGGACAGGGTCGGGCAATGAACACTGAAGCTTTCTTT.

The V gene is TRBV5-1, the J gene TRBJ1-3; D remains unclear. CDR1 is SGHRS, CDR2 YFSETQ, per germline. CDR3 length: 15 amino acids. The germline V and J ends were trimmed by 4 bases and 0 bases, with 11 bases remaining between them. The CDR3: CASSPGRSSGNTIYF. CDR3 DNA sequence: TGCGCCAGCAGCCCGGGGAGATCCTCTGGAAACACCATATATTTT.

V is TRBV3-1 (or the pseudogene TRBV3-2) and J is TRBJ1-4; no definite D call. The germline CDR1 and CDR2 sequences are LGHDT and YNNKEL (reference sequence). V lost 0 bases to trimming and J lost 5 bases, with 22 bases between them. This CDR3 spans 19 amino acids. Written as DNA, the CDR3 is TGTGCCAGCAGCCAAGACCGGGCGATTTCAGGAGGGATGAATGAAAAACTGTTTTTT. It is translated as CASSQDRAISGGMNEKLFF.

V is TRBV5-1 and J is TRBJ1-5, with 7 bases that match TRBD1. This CDR3 has 20 amino acids. The J segment lost 0 bases and the V segment lost 0 bases, leaving 15 bases of the junction unmatched. CDR1 and CDR2 from the germline V gene are SGHRS and YFSETQ. The CDR3 sequence: CASSLAQGVTLSNSNQPQHF. The DNA for the CDR3 is TGCGCCAGCAGCTTGGCCCAGGGGGTAACCCTATCAAATAGCAATCAGCCCCAGCATTTT.

The chain employs TRBV7-9 and TRBJ2-1, with 10 bases matching TRBD2. This CDR3 comprises 17 residues. Unmatched junction bases numbered 9, after V lost 5 bases and J lost 2 bases. Germline loops: CDR1 SEHNR, CDR2 FQNEAQ (reference sequence). CDR3 DNA sequence: TGTGCCAGCAGCCCCCCCCCTAGCGGGAGTCCCTACAATGAGCAGTTCTTC. Translating it yields CASSPPPSGSPYNEQFF.

V is TRBV27 and J is TRBJ2-1, with 8 bases aligning to TRBD2. V lost 6 bases, J lost 6 bases, and 7 bases stayed unmatched. The CDR3 has 14 amino acids. The germline CDR1 and CDR2 sequences are MNHEY and SMNVEV (reference sequence). CDR3 sequence reads: CASSSRGDSNEQFF. In DNA form, the CDR3 reads TGTGCCAGCAGCTCGCGGGGGGACTCCAATGAGCAGTTCTTC.

The chain carries TRBV6-1 and TRBJ1-1; weak D call: TRBD1 (6 bases). Per germline, CDR1 MNHNS and CDR2 SASEGT. The CDR3 runs to 14 residues. V lost 0 bases, J lost 11 bases, and 16 bases lay in between. The CDR3 loop reads CASSEAQVQGYAFF. The DNA of the CDR3 is TGTGCCAGCAGTGAAGCGCAGGTTCAGGGGTATGCTTTCTTT.

This chain uses TRBV5-4 with TRBJ1-5, with no clear D. Germline-derived CDR1 and CDR2 are SGHNT and YYREEE (reference sequence). V dropped 3 bases and J dropped 4 bases, with 8 bases sitting between them. CDR3 size: 13 residues. For the CDR3, the DNA is TGTGCCAGCAGCTCAGACGGGAATCAGCCCCAGCATTTT. Encoded protein: CASSSDGNQPQHF.

This clone was seen once. Other nucleotide sequences from this sample produce the same CDR3. This sequence joins TRBV6-5 and TRBJ1-1; D gene ambiguous. This CDR3 has 15 residues. From germline, CDR1 is MNHEY and CDR2 SVGAGI. V lost 0 bases to trimming and J lost 0 bases, with 8 bases between them. The CDR3 DNA sequence: TGTGCCAGCAGTTACTCCGGAGGGATGAACACTGAAGCTTTCTTT. This sequence encodes CASSYSGGMNTEAFF.

The J gene is TRBJ2-5, the V gene TRBV5-1, with D unresolved. CDR1 and CDR2 (germline): SGHRS, YFSETQ. Trimming took 2 bases from V and 1 from J, leaving 6 bases between them. The CDR3 is 13 residues long. The CDR3 nucleotides are TGCGCCAGCAGCTTAGCCGTCCAAGAGACCCAGTACTTC. Translating gives CASSLAVQETQYF.

The chain combines TRBV30 with TRBJ1-2; 12 bases fit TRBD1. This CDR3 has 15 residues. Germline CDR1 is GTSNPN and CDR2 is SVGIG (reference sequence). The V segment lost 3 bases and the J segment 3 bases; nucleotides outside the gene matches: 5. CDR3 nucleotides: TGTGCCTGGAGGGGACAGGGGGCGTCACACTATGGCTACACCTTC. This gives the protein CAWRGQGASHYGYTF.

The rearrangement links TRBV4-3 to TRBJ2-7; 7 bases are shared with TRBD1. V lost 1 base and J lost 6; bases outside the gene matches: 6. CDR3 length: 14 residues. Germline-derived CDR1 and CDR2 are LGHNA and YSLEER. In DNA, the CDR3 is TGCGCCAGCAGCCAAGGACAGGGAATTGGCGAGCAGTACTTC. It yields the protein CASSQGQGIGEQYF.

This chain links TRBV12-5 with TRBJ2-1; 8 bases align to TRBD2. V shed 6 bases, J shed 8 bases, and the junction held 12 bases outside the gene matches. This CDR3 is 15 amino acids long. Looked up from germline, CDR1 is LGHNT and CDR2 is FRNRAP. The CDR3, as DNA: TGTGCTAGTGGCCCCCCGGGACTAGGGGCATATGAGCAGTTCTTC. This sequence encodes CASGPPGLGAYEQFF.

A single count supports this clone. This chain uses TRBV5-1 with TRBJ1-4; D ambiguous. Germline CDR1 is SGHRS and CDR2 is YFSETQ. V lost 4 bases to trimming and J lost 8 bases, with 6 bases between them. CDR3 length equals 11 residues. The CDR3 reads CASSPGEKLFF. CDR3 DNA sequence: TGCGCCAGCAGCCCCGGGGAAAAACTGTTTTTT.

The chain uses TRBV5-1 and TRBJ2-7, with 9 bases matching TRBD2. CDR3 length: 14 amino acids. In germline, CDR1 is SGHRS, CDR2 YFSETQ. The V gene end was trimmed by 1 base and the J gene end by 1 base; junction bases not matched to a gene: 0. This CDR3 reads CASSLTSGSYEQYF. The CDR3 DNA reads TGCGCCAGCAGCTTGACTAGCGGGTCCTACGAGCAGTACTTC.

The V and J genes are TRBV5-4 and TRBJ2-2, with D tentatively TRBD2 (6 bases). The germline V and J ends were trimmed by 7 bases and 0 bases, with 13 bases remaining between them. Germline loops: CDR1 SGHNT, CDR2 YYREEE (reference sequence). This CDR3 spans 15 amino acids. CDR3 DNA: TGTGCCAGCTTTGCCGGGGGTACGAACACCGGGGAGCTGTTTTTT. Its translation: CASFAGGTNTGELFF. The full variable domain, in which reference TRBV5-4 and TRBJ2-2 provide the parts outside the CDR3, is ETGVTQSPTHLIKTRGQQVTLRCSSQSGHNTVSWYQQALGQGPQFIFQYYREEENGRGNFPPRFSGLQFPNYSSELNVNALELDDSALYLCASFAGGTNTGELFFGEGSRLTVL.

The table lists this clone with a few counts. The chain links TRBV9 to TRBJ1-1, with 7 bases matching TRBD1. Germline lookup yields CDR1 SGDLS and CDR2 YYNGEE. V shed 0 bases and J 0 bases; nucleotides not matched to a gene: 5. The CDR3 length is 16 residues. The CDR3 loop is CASSVDGRGMNTEAFF. In DNA form, the CDR3 reads TGTGCCAGCAGCGTAGACGGCAGGGGGATGAACACTGAAGCTTTCTTT.

The rearrangement links TRBV4-1 to TRBJ1-5, with D maybe TRBD1 (6 bases). V was cut by 0 bases and J by 7 bases, with 13 bases left in between. This CDR3 has 15 amino acids. CDR1 and CDR2 from the germline V gene are MGHRA and YSYEKL. The DNA of the CDR3 is TGCGCCAGCAGCCAAGATGGGCAGGGGAACCAGCCCCAGCATTTT. Its translation is CASSQDGQGNQPQHF.

This chain connects TRBV4-3 to TRBJ2-2; the D is unclear. CDR3 size: 14 residues. Germline V lookup: CDR1 LGHNA, CDR2 YSLEER. V was cut by 4 bases and J by 3 bases, with 9 bases left in between. CDR3 sequence reads: CASSLTGYTGELFF. DNA for the CDR3: TGCGCCAGCAGCCTAACCGGGTACACCGGGGAGCTGTTTTTT.

The V and J genes are TRBV6-6 and TRBJ1-1; 9 bases match TRBD1. The CDR3 loop spans 16 amino acids. V lost 6 bases to trimming and J lost 0 bases; unmatched junction nucleotides: 8. Germline V gene data show CDR1 as MNHNY and CDR2 as SVGAGI (reference sequence). The CDR3, as DNA: TGTGCCAGCAGCTCCGGGACAGGGATAATGAACACTGAAGCTTTCTTT. The encoded protein is CASSSGTGIMNTEAFF.

This clone was counted a single time. This chain links TRBV9 with TRBJ2-7, with 9 bases matching TRBD2. This CDR3 is built from 16 residues. With 3 bases clipped from V and 0 bases from J, the junction kept 7 bases outside the gene matches. Germline CDR1 is SGDLS and CDR2 is YYNGEE. CDR3: CASSGSLSGSSYEQYF. As DNA, the CDR3 is TGTGCCAGCAGCGGGTCCCTTAGCGGGAGCTCCTACGAGCAGTACTTC.

This chain connects TRBV28 to TRBJ1-2, with 7 bases fitting TRBD1. J gave up 4 bases and V 5 bases, and 10 bases lay outside the gene matches. CDR1 MDHEN and CDR2 SYDVKM come from the germline V gene. This CDR3 is 15 amino acids long. CDR3 coding DNA: TGTGCCAGCAGTGGCCTGGGACAGTCGCCCTATGGCTACACCTTC. It translates to CASSGLGQSPYGYTF.

V usage is TRBV7-3 and J usage is TRBJ2-3; 7 positions match TRBD2. This CDR3 spans 15 amino acids. Germline V lookup: CDR1 SGHTA, CDR2 FQGTGA. With V trimmed by 5 bases and J by 3 bases, 8 bases remained unmatched. In DNA, the CDR3 is TGTGCCAGCAGCCCCTCCGGGGGGATGACAGATACGCAGTATTTT. Protein product: CASSPSGGMTDTQYF.

CDR3 DNA: TGTGCCAGCAGGGGGGGACTAGCCCCCTCCGGGGAGCTGTTTTTT. The encoded protein is CASRGGLAPSGELFF. The chain links TRBV6-5 to TRBJ2-2, with 9 nucleotides matching TRBD2. Germline CDR1 is MNHEY and CDR2 is SVGAGI. This CDR3 spans 15 amino acids. Unmatched junction bases numbered 8, after V lost 6 bases and J lost 6 bases.